This T cell receptor beta chain came from a study of T cell changes during pregnancy in multiple sclerosis. Germline lookup yields CDR1 SGHRS and CDR2 YFSETQ. With 2 bases clipped from V and 4 bases from J, the junction kept 10 bases outside the gene matches. The CDR3 runs to 17 residues. Measured with immunoSEQ multiplex PCR; TCRdb has only the in-frame clones, and not every one. The table has some 55,000 clones, more than 85% seen once. The sequences come from peripheral blood, collected after pregnancy. The receptor was derived from a female donor in good health, enrolled as a control in a pregnancy study. The genes are TRBV5-1 and TRBJ2-3, with TRBD2 matching over 10 bases. This CDR3 is CASSFTAERGGPDTQYF. CDR3 sequence (DNA): TGCGCCAGCAGCTTCACCGCCGAGCGGGGGGGCCCAGATACGCAGTATTTT.